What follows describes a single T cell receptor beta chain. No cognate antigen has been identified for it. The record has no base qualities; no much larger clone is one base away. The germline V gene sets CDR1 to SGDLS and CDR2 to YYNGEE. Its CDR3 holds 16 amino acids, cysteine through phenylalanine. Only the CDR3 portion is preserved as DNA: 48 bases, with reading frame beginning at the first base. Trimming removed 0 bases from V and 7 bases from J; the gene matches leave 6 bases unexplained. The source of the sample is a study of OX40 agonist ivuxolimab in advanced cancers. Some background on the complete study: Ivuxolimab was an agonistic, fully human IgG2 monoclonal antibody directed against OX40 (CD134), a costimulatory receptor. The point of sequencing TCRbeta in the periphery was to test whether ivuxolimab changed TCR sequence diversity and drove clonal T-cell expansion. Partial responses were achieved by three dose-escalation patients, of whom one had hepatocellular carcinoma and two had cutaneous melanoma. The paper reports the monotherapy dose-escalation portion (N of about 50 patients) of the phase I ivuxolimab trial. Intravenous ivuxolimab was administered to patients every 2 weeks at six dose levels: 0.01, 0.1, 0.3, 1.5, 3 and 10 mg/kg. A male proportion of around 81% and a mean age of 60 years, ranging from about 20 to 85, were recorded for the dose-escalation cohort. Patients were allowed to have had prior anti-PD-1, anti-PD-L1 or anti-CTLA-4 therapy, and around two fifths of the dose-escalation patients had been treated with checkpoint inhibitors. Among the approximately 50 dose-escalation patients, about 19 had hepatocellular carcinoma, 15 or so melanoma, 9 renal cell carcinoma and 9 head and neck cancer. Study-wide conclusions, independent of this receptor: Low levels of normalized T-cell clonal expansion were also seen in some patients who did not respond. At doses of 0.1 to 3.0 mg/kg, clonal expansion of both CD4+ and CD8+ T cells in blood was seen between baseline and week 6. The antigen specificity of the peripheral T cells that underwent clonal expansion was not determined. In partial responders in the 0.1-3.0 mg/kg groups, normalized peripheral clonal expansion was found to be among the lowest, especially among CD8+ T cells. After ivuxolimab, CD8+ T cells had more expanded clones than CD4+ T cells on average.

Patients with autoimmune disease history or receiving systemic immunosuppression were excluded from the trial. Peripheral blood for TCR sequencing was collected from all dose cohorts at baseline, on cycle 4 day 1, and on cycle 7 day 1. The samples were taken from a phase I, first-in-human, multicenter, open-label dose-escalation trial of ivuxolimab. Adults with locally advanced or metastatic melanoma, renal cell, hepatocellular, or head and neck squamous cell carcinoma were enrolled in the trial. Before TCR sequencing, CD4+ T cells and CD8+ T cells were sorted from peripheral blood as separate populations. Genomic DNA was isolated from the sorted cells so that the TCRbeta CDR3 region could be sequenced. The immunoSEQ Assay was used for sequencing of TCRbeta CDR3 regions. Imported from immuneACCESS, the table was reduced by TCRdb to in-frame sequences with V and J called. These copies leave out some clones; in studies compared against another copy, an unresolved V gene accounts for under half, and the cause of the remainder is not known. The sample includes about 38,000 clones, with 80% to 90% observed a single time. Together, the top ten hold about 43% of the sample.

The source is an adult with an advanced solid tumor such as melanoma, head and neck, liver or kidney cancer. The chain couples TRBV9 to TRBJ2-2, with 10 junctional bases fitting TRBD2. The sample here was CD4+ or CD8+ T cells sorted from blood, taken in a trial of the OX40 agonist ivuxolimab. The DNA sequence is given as TGTGCCAGCAGCGTAGGGAGCGGGGGGGCCTACGGGGAGCTGTTTTTT. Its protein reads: CASSVGSGGAYGELFF. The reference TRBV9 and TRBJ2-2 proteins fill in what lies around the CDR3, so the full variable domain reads DSGVTQTPKHLITATGQRVTLRCSPRSGDLSVYWYQQSLDQGLQFLIQYYNGEERAKGNILERFSAQQFPDLHSELNLSSLELGDSALYFCASSVGSGGAYGELFFGEGSRLTVL.